This T cell receptor beta chain emerged from a study of T cell responses to AZD1222 COVID-19 vaccine. Regarding this clone: No antigen is known for it.

Regarding the study as a whole: Clonal diversity was possibly underestimated; the donors were predominantly white British and more often female.

Sequencing was performed with immunoSEQ multiplex PCR; in TCRdb, only in-frame clones are kept and a portion is missing. The sample lists more than 95,000 clones; 70% to 90% were seen once. The CDR3 length is 17 residues. Trimming removed 1 base from V and 4 bases from J, with 16 bases in between. The germline V gene encodes CDR1 SEHNR and CDR2 FQNEAQ (reference sequence). The chain is built from TRBV7-9 and TRBJ2-2; a possible D gene is TRBD1 (7 bases). The sequencing used peripheral blood, collected on day 0 of AZD1222 vaccination. The receptor's source is an adult in good health. The CDR3 sequence: CASSLGGDSTLTGELFF. DNA of the CDR3: TGTGCCAGCAGCTTAGGCGGGGACAGCACCCTCACCGGGGAGCTGTTTTTT.